This is a list of T cell receptor beta chains from one sample in a study of blood T cells in healthy people across ages. TCRdb ran MiXCR on the 5' RACE reads and lists one entry per CDR3 protein. Among approximately 850,000 distinct CDR3 sequences, approximately 44% were seen once, and the ten largest hold roughly a fifth. The material sequenced was blood. The receptor source for this set is a man in his 60s in good health. Both conserved end residues are part of each CDR3. Each record gives: clone size, V gene, D gene, J gene, CDR3 DNA, CDR3 protein. The D gene is left open where the match is weak. Clone size is stated in some rows and not others, as once, few, many or a class when expanded.

>.|TRBV4-3|.|TRBJ1-2
TGCGCCAGCAGCCAACGATACGAGAGCCAGGGAACGGATGGCTACACCTTC
CASSQRYESQGTDGYTF
>.|TRBV20-1|.|TRBJ2-3
TGCAGTGCTAGACAGGGTTCCACAGATACGCAGTATTTT
CSARQGSTDTQYF
>.|TRBV2|.|TRBJ1-1
TGTGCCAGCAGGTTACTGGGGACGAACACTGAAGCTTTCTTT
CASRLLGTNTEAFF
>.|TRBV6-6|.|TRBJ2-5
TGTGCCAGCAGTTTTACACGAACCGGGACCCGACCCTACGAGCAGCACTTC
CASSFTRTGTRPYEQHF
>few|TRBV3-1|.|TRBJ1-2
TGTGCCAGCAGCCAGACGGACTATGGCTACACCTTC
CASSQTDYGYTF
>.|TRBV10-3|.|TRBJ1-2
TGTGCCATCAGTGAGCCGTTTAGGGGGGCGACCTATGGCTACACCTTC
CAISEPFRGATYGYTF
>.|TRBV29-1|.|TRBJ2-5
TGCAGCGTCGCGACTGGTGATGAGCAGTACTTC
CSVATGDEQYF
>.|TRBV30|TRBD1|TRBJ1-4
TGTGCCTGTACGGGACAGTGGGGTGAAAAACTGTTTTTT
CACTGQWGEKLFF
>.|TRBV30|.|TRBJ2-1
TGTGCCTGGAGTACTAACAGTTTCAACAATGAGCAGTTCTTC
CAWSTNSFNNEQFF
>.|TRBV4-3|.|TRBJ2-2
TGCGCCAGCAGTTACGTTTTTCCCCCAGGGTCTAACACCGGGGAGCTGTTTTTT
CASSYVFPPGSNTGELFF
>.|TRBV2|TRBD2|TRBJ2-4
TGTGCCAGCAGTGTCGGGGGGAAGCAGTACTTC
CASSVGGKQYF
>.|TRBV20-1|.|TRBJ2-3
TGCAGTGCTAGAGATGATGGGGGAGGGGGCAAGGATACGCAGTATTTT
CSARDDGGGGKDTQYF
>.|TRBV5-1|.|TRBJ2-6
TGCGCCAGCAGCAAGGAAGACTCTGGGGCCAACGTCCTGACTTTC
CASSKEDSGANVLTF
>few|TRBV27|.|TRBJ2-6
TGTGCCAGCAGTTTCCAGGCGACTGGGGCCAACGTCCTGACTTTC
CASSFQATGANVLTF
>.|TRBV4-3|TRBD1|TRBJ1-2
TGCGCCAGCAGCGATGGGGAGGGGGCGTGGGATGGCTACACCTTC
CASSDGEGAWDGYTF
>.|TRBV7-3|.|TRBJ2-2
TGTGCCAGCAGCCCCGGTGGCGATGGTGCCGGGGAGCTGTTTTTT
CASSPGGDGAGELFF
>few|TRBV29-1|.|TRBJ1-4
TGCAGCGTGATATGGGGTGAAAAACTGTTTTTT
CSVIWGEKLFF
>many|TRBV4-1|.|TRBJ2-5
TGCGCCAGCAGCCAAGAGCATTCGGAGACCCAGTACTTC
CASSQEHSETQYF
>.|TRBV20-1|.|TRBJ2-3
TGCAGTGCCCCCCAGGCCGGGGCATCAGATACGCAGTATTTT
CSAPQAGASDTQYF
>.|TRBV6-5|.|TRBJ2-7
TGTGCCAGCAGTTATCATCGCCCGCCCGGGAGATACAATGAGCAGTACTTC
CASSYHRPPGRYNEQYF
>.|TRBV20-1|.|TRBJ1-2
TGCAGTGCTAGAGAAGGAGGGGTTGGCTACACCTTC
CSAREGGVGYTF
>.|TRBV4-3|.|TRBJ2-5
TGCGCCAGCAGCCGGGCTGGCAGGGACGGGGAGACCCAGTACTTC
CASSRAGRDGETQYF
>.|TRBV29-1|.|TRBJ1-1
TGCAGCGTGACGGTCATGAACACTGAAGCTTTCTTT
CSVTVMNTEAFF
>.|TRBV5-4|TRBD1|TRBJ2-1
TGTGCCAGCAGCTTGGTGGGCAGGGGGCAAAATGAGCAGTTCTTC
CASSLVGRGQNEQFF
>few|TRBV20-1|TRBD1|TRBJ2-7
TGCAGTGCTACAGGGAGTTCCGGACAGGGAGCCTCCTACGAGCAGTACTTC
CSATGSSGQGASYEQYF
>.|TRBV5-1|TRBD2|TRBJ2-5
TGCGCCAGCAGCCGGGGGGATTTGGAGACCCAGTACTTC
CASSRGDLETQYF
>.|TRBV3-1|TRBD1|TRBJ2-5
TGTGCCAGCAGTCAGGGGGCGAAGGAGACCCAGTACTTC
CASSQGAKETQYF
>.|TRBV4-3|.|TRBJ1-5
TGCGCCAGCAGCCATGGACCTAATCAGCCCCAGCATTTT
CASSHGPNQPQHF
>.|TRBV4-1|TRBD1|TRBJ2-1
TGCGCCAGCAGCCGAGGACAGGGGCTACGGAATGAGCAGTTCTTC
CASSRGQGLRNEQFF
>.|TRBV13|.|TRBJ2-3
TGTGCCAGCAGCGCCGGGAAATTAGCAGATACGCAGTATTTT
CASSAGKLADTQYF
>few|TRBV27|.|TRBJ1-1
TGTGCCAGCCTCTCGGGCAACGAAGCTTTCTTT
CASLSGNEAFF
>once|TRBV12-3/TRBV12-4|.|TRBJ2-1
TGTGCCAGCAACAGCGGCGCCCTGGATAATGAGCAGTTCTTC
CASNSGALDNEQFF
>once|TRBV4-3|.|TRBJ2-5
TGCGCCAGCAGCTTGGAGGTATGGGCAGCAGAGCAGTACTTC
CASSLEVWAAEQYF
>.|TRBV12-3/TRBV12-4|TRBD1|TRBJ1-2
TGTGCCAGCATTGGGGACAGCACTCACTATGGCTACACCTTC
CASIGDSTHYGYTF
>few|TRBV11-2|.|TRBJ2-7
TGTGCCAGCAGCCCGGGGGTAACCTCCTACGAGCAGTACTTC
CASSPGVTSYEQYF
>.|TRBV20-1|.|TRBJ2-7
TGCAGTGCTAGGCCGGACAGCTACGAGCAGTACTTC
CSARPDSYEQYF
>.|TRBV7-9|TRBD2|TRBJ2-1
TGTGCCAGCAACTCACCGGGACTAGCGGGGGCAAACTCCTACAATGAGCAGTTCTTC
CASNSPGLAGANSYNEQFF
>.|TRBV3-1|.|TRBJ2-5
TGTGCCAGCAGCCAAGGAGGACAGTTCCAAGAGACCCAGTACTTC
CASSQGGQFQETQYF
>.|TRBV9|.|TRBJ1-1
TGTGCCAGCAGCCCACTAGGTGGGGGGGCTGGCACTAAAGCTTTCTTT
CASSPLGGGAGTKAFF
>few|TRBV13|.|TRBJ1-2
TGTGCCAGCAGCCCAGAGCGGCCTACAGATCTGAGTGGCTACACCTTC
CASSPERPTDLSGYTF
>.|TRBV25-1|.|TRBJ2-1
TGTGCCAGCAGTGAATATAGCCAGGGCCTCTACAATGAGCAGTTCTTC
CASSEYSQGLYNEQFF
>.|TRBV6-1|TRBD1|TRBJ2-3
TGTGCCAGCAGTTTCCGGGACAGACCAGATACGCAGTATTTT
CASSFRDRPDTQYF
>.|TRBV7-2|.|TRBJ1-1
TGTGCCAGCAGTTCTGGACTCGGACACGGACTAGTCGGGACTGAAGCTTTCTTT
CASSSGLGHGLVGTEAFF
>.|TRBV4-3|.|TRBJ2-7
TGCGCCAGCAGCCAAGATACCGGACACTCCTACGAGCAGTACTTC
CASSQDTGHSYEQYF
>few|TRBV4-3|.|TRBJ2-7
TGCGCCAGCAGCCAGGCAGACCCAAGGGATGGCGACGAGCAGTACTTC
CASSQADPRDGDEQYF
>few|TRBV9|TRBD2|TRBJ2-1
TGTGCCAGCAGCGGGGGACTAGCGATCTCCTACAATGAGCAGTTCTTC
CASSGGLAISYNEQFF
>few|TRBV12-3/TRBV12-4|TRBD1|TRBJ1-5
TGTGCCAGCAGTCCCGGGACAGGGGGCGCGACCCAGCATTTT
CASSPGTGGATQHF
>few|TRBV4-1|.|TRBJ1-1
TGCGCCAGCAGCCCCGGACAGCTCACAATGAACACTGAAGCTTTCTTT
CASSPGQLTMNTEAFF
>.|TRBV7-9|TRBD1|TRBJ1-2
TGTGCCAGCAGCCCGTGGGGGACAGAACACGGCTACACCTTC
CASSPWGTEHGYTF
>.|TRBV24-1|.|TRBJ2-1
TGTGCCACCAGTGAGTGGACAGAAGGTGAGCAGTTCTTC
CATSEWTEGEQFF
>.|TRBV13|.|TRBJ2-6
TGTGCCAGCAGCTTAGCCACGGAGGGAGCCTACCTCTCTGGGGCCAACGTCCTGACTTTC
CASSLATEGAYLSGANVLTF
>once|TRBV5-1|TRBD1|TRBJ2-7
TGCGCCAGCAGACTGGACAGGCCGACCCCCTACGAGCAGTACTTC
CASRLDRPTPYEQYF
>.|TRBV7-9|.|TRBJ2-7
TGTGCCAGCAGCCCCGGCGGGACAGAAAGGGAGCAGTACTTC
CASSPGGTEREQYF
>.|TRBV27|.|TRBJ2-7
TGTGCCAGCAGTGCACCGGGACCATCCTACGAGCAGTACTTC
CASSAPGPSYEQYF
>many|TRBV12-3/TRBV12-4|TRBD1|TRBJ1-6
TGTGCCAGCAAGGCCGGGACAGGCGGTTCACCCCTCCACTTT
CASKAGTGGSPLHF